This TCR beta chain emerged from a study of blood T cell repertoires in COVID-19. Study context: Acute-phase and convalescent COVID-19 samples originated in the United States, Italy and Spain.

CDR1 is LGHNA, CDR2 YSLEER, per germline. V lost 0 bases and J lost 2; bases outside the gene matches: 13. CDR3 length: 19 residues. Per the original methods: Using reference gene primer amplification, nucleated cell counts were estimated. This table comes from immunoSEQ multiplex PCR, and its TCRdb copy is limited to in-frame clones, with some not included. That table is the source of V, J and clone size, and D and trimming were worked out from the DNA. Here the sample spans under 200,000 clones, approximately 88% being singletons. Participants spanned ages roughly 18 to 95 years and resided in about 24 US areas. Clinical history reported by participants formed the basis on which cohorts were assigned.

This clonotype was obtained from a woman in her forties or fifties who had recovered from COVID-19. The V and J genes are TRBV4-3 and TRBJ2-1; 7 bases agree with TRBD1. The sample consisted of PBMCs or T cells enriched from blood (not recorded which). The DNA for the CDR3 is TGCGCCAGCAGCCAAGAAACTCCAGGATGGCAGGGGGCCTACAATGAGCAGTTCTTC. Protein sequence: CASSQETPGWQGAYNEQFF.